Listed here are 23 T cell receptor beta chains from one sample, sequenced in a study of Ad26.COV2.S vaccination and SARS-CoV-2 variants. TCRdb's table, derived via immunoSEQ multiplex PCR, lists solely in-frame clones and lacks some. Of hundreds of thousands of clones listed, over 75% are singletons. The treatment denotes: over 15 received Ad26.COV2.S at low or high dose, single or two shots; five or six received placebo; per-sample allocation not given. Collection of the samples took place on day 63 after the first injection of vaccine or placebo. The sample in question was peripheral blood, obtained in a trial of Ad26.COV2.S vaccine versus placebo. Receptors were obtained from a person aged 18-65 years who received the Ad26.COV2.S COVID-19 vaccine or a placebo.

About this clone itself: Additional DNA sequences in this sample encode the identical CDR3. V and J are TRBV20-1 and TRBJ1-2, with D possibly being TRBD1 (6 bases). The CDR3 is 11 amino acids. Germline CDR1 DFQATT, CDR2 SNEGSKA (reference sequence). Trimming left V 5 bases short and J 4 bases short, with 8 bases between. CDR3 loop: CSAQGSYGYTF. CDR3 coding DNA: TGCAGTGCTCAGGGGTCCTATGGCTACACCTTC.

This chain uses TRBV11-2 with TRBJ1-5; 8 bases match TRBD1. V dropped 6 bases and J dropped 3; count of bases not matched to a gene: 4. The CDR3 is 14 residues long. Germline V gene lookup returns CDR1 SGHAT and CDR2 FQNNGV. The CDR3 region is CASSTGGLNQPQHF. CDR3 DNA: TGTGCCAGCAGTACAGGGGGACTCAATCAGCCCCAGCATTTT.

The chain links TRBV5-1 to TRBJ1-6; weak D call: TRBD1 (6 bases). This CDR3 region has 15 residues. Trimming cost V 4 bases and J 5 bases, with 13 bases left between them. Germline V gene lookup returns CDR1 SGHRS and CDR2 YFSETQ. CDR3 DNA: TGCGCCAGCAGCCTCTTGGACAGAGATAATTCACCCCTCCACTTT. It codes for CASSLLDRDNSPLHF.

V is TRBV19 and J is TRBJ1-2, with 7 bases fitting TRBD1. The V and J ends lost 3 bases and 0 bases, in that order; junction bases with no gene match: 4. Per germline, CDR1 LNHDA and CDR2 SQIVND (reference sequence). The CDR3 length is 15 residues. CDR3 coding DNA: TGTGCCAGTAGTATTTTCGGACAGGCTAACTATGGCTACACCTTC. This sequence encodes CASSIFGQANYGYTF.

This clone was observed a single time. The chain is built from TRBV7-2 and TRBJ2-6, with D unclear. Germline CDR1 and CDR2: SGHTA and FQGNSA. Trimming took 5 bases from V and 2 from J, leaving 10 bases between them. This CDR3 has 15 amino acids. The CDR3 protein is CASSTQATGANVLTF. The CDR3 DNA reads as TGTGCCAGCAGCACCCAGGCCACTGGGGCCAACGTCCTGACTTTC.

The CDR3 is CASSSDWIYEQYF. The CDR3 DNA follows: TGTGCCAGCAGCTCCGACTGGATTTACGAGCAGTACTTC. The J gene is TRBJ2-7, the V gene TRBV7-8, with D unresolved. Trimming pared 4 bases from V and 4 bases from J, leaving 11 bases between. The germline gives CDR1 SGHVS, CDR2 FQNEAQ. This CDR3 has 13 residues.

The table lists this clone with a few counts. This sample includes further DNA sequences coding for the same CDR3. CDR3: CAWSVTGSGNTIYF. CDR3 DNA sequence: TGTGCCTGGAGTGTTACAGGGTCTGGAAACACCATATATTTT. V usage is TRBV30 and J usage is TRBJ1-3, with D possibly matching TRBD1 (6 bases). CDR3 length equals 14 residues. Germline assignment: CDR1 GTSNPN and CDR2 SVGIG (reference sequence). Between the trimmed V and J ends, which lost 0 bases and 1 base, there was a span of 7 bases.

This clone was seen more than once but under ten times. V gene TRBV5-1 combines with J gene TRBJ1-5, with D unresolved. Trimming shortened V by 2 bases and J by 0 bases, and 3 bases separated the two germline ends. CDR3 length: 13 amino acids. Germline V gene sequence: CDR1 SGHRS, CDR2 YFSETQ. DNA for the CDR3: TGCGCCAGCAGCTTCAGTAGCAATCAGCCCCAGCATTTT. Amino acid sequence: CASSFSSNQPQHF.

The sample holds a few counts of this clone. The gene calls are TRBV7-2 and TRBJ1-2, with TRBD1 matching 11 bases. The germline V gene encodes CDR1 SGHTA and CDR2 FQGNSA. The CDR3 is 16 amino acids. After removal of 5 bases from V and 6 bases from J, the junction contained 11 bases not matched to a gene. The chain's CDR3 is CASSLIRGTGGNGYTF. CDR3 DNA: TGTGCCAGCAGCCTTATACGGGGGACAGGGGGAAATGGCTACACCTTC.

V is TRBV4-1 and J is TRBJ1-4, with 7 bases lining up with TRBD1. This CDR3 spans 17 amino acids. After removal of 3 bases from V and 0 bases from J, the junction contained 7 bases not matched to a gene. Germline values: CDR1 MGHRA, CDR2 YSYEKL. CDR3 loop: CASSHFGQASTNEKLFF. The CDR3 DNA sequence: TGCGCCAGCAGCCACTTCGGACAGGCATCAACTAATGAAAAACTGTTTTTT.

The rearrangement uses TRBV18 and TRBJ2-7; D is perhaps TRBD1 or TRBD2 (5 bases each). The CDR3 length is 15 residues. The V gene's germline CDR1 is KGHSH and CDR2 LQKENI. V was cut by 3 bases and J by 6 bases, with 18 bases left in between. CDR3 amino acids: CASSPRDPRRSEQYF. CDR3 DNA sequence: TGTGCCAGCTCACCCCGGGACCCACGGAGGTCCGAGCAGTACTTC.

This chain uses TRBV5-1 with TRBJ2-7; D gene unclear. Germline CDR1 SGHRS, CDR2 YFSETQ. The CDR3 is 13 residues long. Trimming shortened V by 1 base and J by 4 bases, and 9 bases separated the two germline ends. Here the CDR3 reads CASSLYRDYEQYF. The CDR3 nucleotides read TGCGCCAGCAGCTTGTACAGAGATTACGAGCAGTACTTC.

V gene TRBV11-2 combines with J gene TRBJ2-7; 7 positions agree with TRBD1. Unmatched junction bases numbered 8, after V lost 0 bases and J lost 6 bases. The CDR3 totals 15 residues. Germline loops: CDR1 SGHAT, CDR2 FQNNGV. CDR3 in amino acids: CASSLEGTASGEQYF. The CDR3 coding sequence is TGTGCCAGCAGCTTAGAAGGGACAGCCTCCGGCGAGCAGTACTTC. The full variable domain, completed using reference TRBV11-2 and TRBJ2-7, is EAGVAQSPRYKIIEKRQSVAFWCNPISGHATLYWYQQILGQGPKLLIQFQNNGVVDDSQLPKDRFSAERLKGVDSTLKIQPAKLEDSAVYLCASSLEGTASGEQYFGPGTRLTVT.

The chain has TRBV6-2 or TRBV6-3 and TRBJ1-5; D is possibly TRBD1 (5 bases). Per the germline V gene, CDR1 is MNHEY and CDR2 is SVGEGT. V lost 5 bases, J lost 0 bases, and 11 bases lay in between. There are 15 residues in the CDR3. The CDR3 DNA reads TGTGCCAGCAGTGACCGCAGGGTTAGCAATCAGCCCCAGCATTTT. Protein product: CASSDRRVSNQPQHF.

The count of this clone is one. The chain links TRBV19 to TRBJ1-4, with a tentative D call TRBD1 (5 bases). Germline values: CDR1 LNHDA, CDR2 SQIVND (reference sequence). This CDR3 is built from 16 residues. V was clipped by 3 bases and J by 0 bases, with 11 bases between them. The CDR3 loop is CASSIRQFSTNEKLFF. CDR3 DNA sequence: TGTGCCAGTAGTATTAGACAGTTTTCAACTAATGAAAAACTGTTTTTT.

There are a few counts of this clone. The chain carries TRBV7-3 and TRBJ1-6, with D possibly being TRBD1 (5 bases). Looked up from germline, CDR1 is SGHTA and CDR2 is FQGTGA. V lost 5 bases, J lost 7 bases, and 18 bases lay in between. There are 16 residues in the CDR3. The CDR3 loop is CASSPLGRAMNSPLHF. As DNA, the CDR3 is TGTGCCAGCAGCCCCCTCGGCAGGGCGATGAATTCACCCCTCCACTTT. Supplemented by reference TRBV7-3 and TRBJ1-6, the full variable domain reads GAGVSQTPSNKVTEKGKYVELRCDPISGHTALYWYRQSLGQGPEFLIYFQGTGAADDSGLPNDRFFAVRPEGSVSTLKIQRTERGDSAVYLCASSPLGRAMNSPLHFGNGTRLTVT.

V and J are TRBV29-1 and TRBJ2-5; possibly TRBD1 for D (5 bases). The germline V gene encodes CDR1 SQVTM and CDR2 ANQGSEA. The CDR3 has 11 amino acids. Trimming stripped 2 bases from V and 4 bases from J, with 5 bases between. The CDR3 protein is CSVERGETQYF. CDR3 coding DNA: TGCAGCGTTGAAAGGGGAGAGACCCAGTACTTC.

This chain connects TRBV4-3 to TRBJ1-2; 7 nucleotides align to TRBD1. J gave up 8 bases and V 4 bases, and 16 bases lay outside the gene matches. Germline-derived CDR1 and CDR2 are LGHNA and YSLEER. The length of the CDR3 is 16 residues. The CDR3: CASSPSIQGRGGGYTF. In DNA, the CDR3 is TGCGCCAGCAGCCCAAGTATACAGGGGCGGGGGGGAGGCTACACCTTC.

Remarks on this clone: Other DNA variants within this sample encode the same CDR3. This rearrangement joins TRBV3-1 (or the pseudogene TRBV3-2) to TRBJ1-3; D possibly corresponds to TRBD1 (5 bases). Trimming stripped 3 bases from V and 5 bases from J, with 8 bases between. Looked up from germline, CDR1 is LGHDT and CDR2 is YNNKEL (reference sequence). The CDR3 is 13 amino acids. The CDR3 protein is CASSHSGRNTIYF. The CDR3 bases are TGTGCCAGCAGCCACTCAGGGAGAAACACCATATATTTT.

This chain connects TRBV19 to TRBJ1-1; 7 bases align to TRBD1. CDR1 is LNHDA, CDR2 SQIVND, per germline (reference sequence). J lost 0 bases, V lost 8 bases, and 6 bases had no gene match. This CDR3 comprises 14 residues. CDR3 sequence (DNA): TGTGCCAGTGCGAGGACAGGACTGAACACTGAAGCTTTCTTT. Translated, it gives CASARTGLNTEAFF. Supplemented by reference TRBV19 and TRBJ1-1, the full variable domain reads DGGITQSPKYLFRKEGQNVTLSCEQNLNHDAMYWYRQDPGQGLRLIYYSQIVNDFQKGDIAEGYSVSREKKESFPLTVTSAQKNPTAFYLCASARTGLNTEAFFGQGTRLTVV.

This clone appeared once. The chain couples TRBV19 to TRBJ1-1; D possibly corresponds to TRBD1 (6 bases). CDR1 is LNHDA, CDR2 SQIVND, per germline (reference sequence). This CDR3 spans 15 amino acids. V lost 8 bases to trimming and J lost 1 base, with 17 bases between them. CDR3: CASHLMDRPNTEAFF. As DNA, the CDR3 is TGTGCCAGTCATCTTATGGACAGACCGAACACTGAAGCTTTCTTT.

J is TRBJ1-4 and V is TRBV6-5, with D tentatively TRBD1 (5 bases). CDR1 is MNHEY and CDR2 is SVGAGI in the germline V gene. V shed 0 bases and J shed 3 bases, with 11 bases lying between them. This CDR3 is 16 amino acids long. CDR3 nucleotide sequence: TGTGCCAGCAGTTACTCTAGGGGAGCAGCTAATGAAAAACTGTTTTTT. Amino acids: CASSYSRGAANEKLFF.

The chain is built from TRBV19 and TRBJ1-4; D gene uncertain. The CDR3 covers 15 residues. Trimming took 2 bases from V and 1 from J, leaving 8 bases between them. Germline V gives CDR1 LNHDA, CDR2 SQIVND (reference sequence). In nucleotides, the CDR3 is TGTGCCAGTAGTATACCGGGGAGAACTAATGAAAAACTGTTTTTT. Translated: CASSIPGRTNEKLFF.